One sample yielded the 12 T cell receptor beta chains listed below, sequenced in a study of blood T cell repertoires in COVID-19. Generated by immunoSEQ multiplex PCR, the TCRdb table keeps only in-frame clones and is missing some. The sample yields some 260,000 clones, about 88% seen once. Material: PBMCs or T cells enriched from blood (not recorded which). The receptors here all came from a man under 40 with acute COVID-19.

This rearrangement joins TRBV21-1 to TRBJ2-7; no check of the table's D call, TRBD2, against the DNA was made. TRBV21-1 is a listed pseudogene. This CDR3 contains 16 residues. The DNA of the CDR3 is TGTGCCAGCAGCAAGTTGGAGCCAGGGAGGGTCTCCGAGCAGTACGTC. This gives the protein CASSKLEPGRVSEQYV.

The chain recombines TRBV9 with TRBJ1-6; D may be TRBD1 (5 bases). Germline loops: CDR1 SGDLS, CDR2 YYNGEE. This CDR3 has 15 amino acids. The V end was cut by 5 bases, the J end by 10 bases, with 19 bases between. The CDR3 nucleotides are TGTGCCAGCAGTATAGGACAAGGGTTCGCATCACCCCTCCACTTT. Its translation is CASSIGQGFASPLHF. Using reference TRBV9 and TRBJ1-6 for the parts outside the CDR3, the full variable domain is DSGVTQTPKHLITATGQRVTLRCSPRSGDLSVYWYQQSLDQGLQFLIQYYNGEERAKGNILERFSAQQFPDLHSELNLSSLELGDSALYFCASSIGQGFASPLHFGNGTRLTVT.

The chain carries TRBV7-2 and TRBJ2-2; D unclear. The CDR3 extends over 12 amino acids. The V end lost 0 bases, the J end lost 9 bases, and 5 bases lay between the germline ends. CDR1 is SGHTA, CDR2 FQGNSA, per germline. CDR3 coding DNA: TGTGCCAGCAGCTTAGCCCGTCGGGAGCTGTTTTTT. Protein product: CASSLARRELFF.

The chain is built from TRBV7-8 and TRBJ1-6; a weak D match, TRBD1 (5 bases). The CDR3 spans 15 residues. The ends were cut back, 1 base at V and 6 bases at J, with 10 bases in the middle. The germline CDR1 and CDR2 sequences are SGHVS and FQNEAQ. As DNA, the CDR3 is TGTGCCAGCAGCTTAGGTGGGGGGATTAATTCACCCCTCCACTTT. Its protein is CASSLGGGINSPLHF.

This clone showed up many times. The rearrangement uses TRBV3-1 (or the pseudogene TRBV3-2) and TRBJ1-6; D gene ambiguous. There are 14 residues in the CDR3. CDR1 and CDR2 (germline): LGHDT, YNNKEL (reference sequence). Trimming shortened V by 2 bases and J by 7 bases, and 9 bases separated the two germline ends. The CDR3 protein is CASSQNRRNSPLHF. In nucleotides, the CDR3 is TGTGCCAGCAGCCAAAATCGGCGGAATTCACCCCTCCACTTT.

V gene TRBV27 combines with J gene TRBJ2-7, with TRBD2 matching over 7 bases. The germline CDR1 and CDR2 sequences are MNHEY and SMNVEV (reference sequence). The CDR3 runs 14 residues. The V and J ends lost 6 bases and 2 bases, in that order; junction bases with no gene match: 7. CDR3 in DNA: TGTGCCAGCAGGTCTAGCGGCTCCACCTACGAGCAGTACGTC. Amino acids: CASRSSGSTYEQYV.

The rearrangement joins TRBV7-9 to TRBJ2-2, with D tentatively TRBD1 (5 bases). The germline V gene has CDR1 SEHNR and CDR2 FQNEAQ (reference sequence). With 3 bases removed from V and 7 bases from J, the gap between germline ends came to 12 bases. The CDR3 covers 14 residues. The chain's CDR3 is CASSFLQDNGELFF. In DNA, the CDR3 is TGTGCCAGCAGCTTTCTACAGGATAACGGGGAGCTGTTTTTT. Complete variable domain (other parts from reference TRBV7-9 and TRBJ2-2): DTGVSQNPRHKITKRGQNVTFRCDPISEHNRLYWYRQTLGQGPEFLTYFQNEAQLEKSRLLSDRFSAERPKGSFSTLEIQRTEQGDSAMYLCASSFLQDNGELFFGEGSRLTVL.

The chain has TRBV27 and TRBJ2-2, with TRBD2 identical over 10 bases. The CDR3 runs to 15 residues. Trimming took 6 bases from V and 7 from J; bases not matched to a gene: 8. Germline assignment: CDR1 MNHEY and CDR2 SMNVEV (reference sequence). The CDR3 is CASRRTSGMVGELFF. The CDR3 region has the DNA TGTGCCAGCAGAAGGACTAGCGGTATGGTCGGGGAGCTGTTTTTT.

This chain joins TRBV6-5 and TRBJ2-3; D gene unclear. CDR1 is MNHEY, CDR2 SVGAGI, per germline. This CDR3 is 13 amino acids long. Trimming removed 8 bases at V and 4 bases at J, with 13 bases between. CDR3 DNA sequence: TGTGCCAGCGCCGGGTCTAACGCAGATACGCAGTATTTT. It translates to CASAGSNADTQYF.

The CDR3 here is CASSPRLRQYYQETQYF. The CDR3 nucleotides read TGTGCCAGTAGTCCCCGCCTGCGGCAGTACTACCAAGAGACCCAGTACTTC. The rearrangement joins TRBV19 to TRBJ2-5, with unresolved D. The germline V gene encodes CDR1 LNHDA and CDR2 SQIVND (reference sequence). CDR3 length: 17 amino acids. The germline V and J ends were trimmed by 5 bases and 0 bases, with 19 bases remaining between them.

This clone occurred a few times. The rearrangement joins TRBV10-1 to TRBJ2-5, with 9 nucleotides matching TRBD2. The germline V gene has CDR1 WNHNN and CDR2 SYGVQD (reference sequence). J was trimmed by 4 bases and V by 3 bases; bases with no gene match: 6. The length of the CDR3 is 15 residues. The CDR3 here is CASSDPLAGGETQYF. The CDR3 DNA reads TGCGCCAGCAGTGACCCACTAGCGGGCGGAGAGACCCAGTACTTC.

V gene TRBV9 combines with J gene TRBJ2-1; perhaps TRBD1 as D (5 bases). The CDR3 runs to 14 residues. Germline lookup yields CDR1 SGDLS and CDR2 YYNGEE. The V end was cut by 4 bases, the J end by 10 bases, with 18 bases between. The CDR3 DNA reads as TGTGCCAGCAGCCCGCGTAGGCAGGGTTACGAGCAGTTCTTC. The encoded protein is CASSPRRQGYEQFF.